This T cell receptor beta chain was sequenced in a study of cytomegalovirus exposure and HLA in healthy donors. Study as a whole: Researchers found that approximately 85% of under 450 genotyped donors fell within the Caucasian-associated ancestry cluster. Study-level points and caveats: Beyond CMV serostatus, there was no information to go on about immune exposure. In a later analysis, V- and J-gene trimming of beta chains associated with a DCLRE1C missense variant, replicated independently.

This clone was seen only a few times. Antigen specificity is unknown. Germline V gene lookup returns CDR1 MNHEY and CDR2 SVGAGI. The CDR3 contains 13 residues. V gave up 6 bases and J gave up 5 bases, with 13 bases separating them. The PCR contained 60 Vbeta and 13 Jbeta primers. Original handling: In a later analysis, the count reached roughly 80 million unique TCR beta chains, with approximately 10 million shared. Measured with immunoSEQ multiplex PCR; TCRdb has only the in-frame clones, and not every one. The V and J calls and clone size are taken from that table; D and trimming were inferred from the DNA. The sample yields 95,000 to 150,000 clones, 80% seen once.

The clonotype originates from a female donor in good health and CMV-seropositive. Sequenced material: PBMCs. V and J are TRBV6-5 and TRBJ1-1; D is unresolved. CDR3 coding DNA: TGTGCCAGCAGCTTACATCGGGGAACTGAAGCTTTCTTT. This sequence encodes CASSLHRGTEAFF.